The 5 T cell receptor beta chains below come from one sample, sequenced in a study of shared clonotypes between healthy human individuals. Only in-frame clones appear in the TCRdb table, and some are missing; sequencing was by immunoSEQ multiplex PCR. The sample carries approximately 2,000,000 clones, around 90% recorded once. The sequencing sample was made of naive CD4+ T cells from PBMCs. Indicated subset: CD45RA+ positively selected. All receptors derive from a man aged 18 to 29 in good health. Some clones in this sample may be carry-over from other donors' samples.

Concerning this clone: Other DNA sequences of this sample code for an identical CDR3. The chain is built from TRBV28 and TRBJ2-7; D unresolved. Deletions cut 2 bases from V and 0 bases from J, with 11 bases between. Germline V gene lookup returns CDR1 MDHEN and CDR2 SYDVKM. The CDR3 is 15 residues long. DNA for the CDR3: TGTGCCAGCAGTTTAGGCGGCGCTAGCTCCTACGAGCAGTACTTC. Translating it yields CASSLGGASSYEQYF. Filled out from reference TRBV28 and TRBJ2-7, the complete variable domain reads DVKVTQSSRYLVKRTGEKVFLECVQDMDHENMFWYRQDPGLGLRLIYFSYDVKMKEKGDIPEGYSVSREKKERFSLILESASTNQTSMYLCASSLGGASSYEQYFGPGTRLTVT.

The CDR3 sequence is CASRTTPYNEQFF. CDR3 coding DNA: TGTGCCAGCAGGACTACCCCCTACAATGAGCAGTTCTTC. V and J are TRBV2 and TRBJ2-1; possibly TRBD2 for D (5 bases). The CDR3 contains 13 residues. Germline CDR1 SNHLY, CDR2 FYNNEI. The V end was cut by 6 bases, the J end by 2 bases, with 8 bases between.

The V and J genes are TRBV7-9 and TRBJ1-2; TRBD1 agrees at 9 bases. The CDR3 consists of 13 residues. CDR1 is SEHNR, CDR2 FQNEAQ, per germline (reference sequence). With 6 bases clipped from V and 3 bases from J, the junction kept 2 bases outside the gene matches. CDR3 loop: CASRDRGDYGYTF. The DNA for the CDR3 is TGTGCCAGCAGGGACAGGGGCGACTATGGCTACACCTTC.

To note about this clone: The same CDR3 is also encoded by other DNA sequences in this sample. The J gene is TRBJ1-5, the V gene TRBV28, with D perhaps TRBD1 (6 bases). The length of the CDR3 is 15 residues. The V and J ends lost 3 bases and 5 bases respectively, with 14 bases between them. Germline CDR1 is MDHEN and CDR2 is SYDVKM. CDR3 residues: CASSLGGGADQPQHF. The CDR3 coding sequence is TGTGCCAGCAGTTTGGGGGGGGGCGCGGATCAGCCCCAGCATTTT.

J is TRBJ2-7 and V is TRBV19; weak D call: TRBD1 (5 bases). The CDR3 totals 18 residues. Germline assignment: CDR1 LNHDA and CDR2 SQIVND (reference sequence). V was clipped by 4 bases and J by 0 bases, with 22 bases between them. CDR3 bases: TGTGCCAGTAGTACCCAAATCGTCAGGGCGGCAAGCTCCTACGAGCAGTACTTC. Translation: CASSTQIVRAASSYEQYF.